Following are 19 T cell receptor beta chains from one sample sequenced in a study of identical twins. TCRdb analysed the 5' RACE reads with MiXCR anew, one entry per CDR3 protein. The sample contains around 650,000 distinct CDR3 sequences, 7% to 7.5% of which appear only once. These same records also appear under a second study, on yellow fever vaccine responses in identical twins.

The sample comprised PBMCs. Source of these receptors: a woman under 30 in good health.

This clonotype was detected only a few times. The chain employs TRBV6-1 and TRBJ1-2; 8 positions match TRBD1. Germline values: CDR1 MNHNS, CDR2 SASEGT. The J segment lost 7 bases and the V segment lost 4 bases, leaving 8 bases of the junction unmatched. The CDR3 loop spans 14 amino acids. As DNA, the CDR3 is TGTGCCAGCAGTGGACAGGGGAAGGGTACTGGCTACACCTTC. This encodes CASSGQGKGTGYTF.

The rearrangement links TRBV6-5 to TRBJ2-7, with D perhaps TRBD1 (6 bases). The CDR3 extends over 16 amino acids. Germline V lookup: CDR1 MNHEY, CDR2 SVGAGI. Trimming shortened V by 0 bases and J by 4 bases, and 16 bases separated the two germline ends. The CDR3 loop is CASSYSGTSPGYEQYF. The CDR3 DNA is TGTGCCAGCAGTTACTCCGGGACAAGTCCCGGGTACGAGCAGTACTTC.

The table lists this clonotype with a few counts. The V call is TRBV12-3 or TRBV12-4, the J call TRBJ1-4; TRBD1 might be the D (6 bases). The CDR3 runs 12 residues. V gave up 6 bases and J gave up 10 bases, with 12 bases separating them. The CDR3: CASRSGDRKLFF. CDR3 coding DNA: TGTGCCAGCAGGTCAGGGGATAGAAAACTGTTTTTT.

This clonotype was detected ten times or more. Here the CDR3 DNA reads TGTGCCAGCAGCCATTATTTGTTAGCAACTGAAGCTTTCTTT. Residues: CASSHYLLATEAFF. The V gene is TRBV14, the J gene TRBJ1-1; the D is unclear. CDR3 length equals 14 residues. Trimming shortened V by 3 bases and J by 5 bases, and 13 bases separated the two germline ends. CDR1 is SGHDN and CDR2 is FVKESK in the germline V gene.

The V gene is TRBV3-1, the J gene TRBJ2-2, with 9 bases fitting TRBD1. Per the germline V gene, CDR1 is LGHDT and CDR2 is YNNKEL (reference sequence). The CDR3 is 15 residues long. The trim removed 6 bases at V and 5 bases at J, leaving 7 bases unmatched. CDR3 amino acids: CASRTGTGLTGELFF. The CDR3, as DNA: TGTGCCAGCAGGACCGGGACAGGGTTGACCGGGGAGCTGTTTTTT.

CDR3 bases: TGTGCCACCGGAAGTATGAGCGGACAAGAGACCCAGTACTTC. Amino acid sequence: CATGSMSGQETQYF. V is TRBV15 and J is TRBJ2-5; TRBD2 is a possible D gene (5 bases). CDR3 length: 14 residues. CDR1 LNHNV and CDR2 YYDKDF come from the germline V gene (reference sequence). V was pared by 8 bases and J by 2 bases, with 15 bases between.

The V call is TRBV2, the J call TRBJ2-3; tentatively, D is TRBD1 or TRBD2 (5 bases each). Trimming cost V 1 base and J 3 bases, with 11 bases left between them. The V gene's germline CDR1 is SNHLY and CDR2 FYNNEI. The CDR3 contains 15 residues. The CDR3 is CASSEDSGSTDTQYF. CDR3 DNA: TGTGCCAGCAGTGAAGATTCAGGGAGTACAGATACGCAGTATTTT.

This clonotype came up many times. The chain uses TRBV5-1 and TRBJ2-1; perhaps TRBD2 as D (6 bases). The germline V gene has CDR1 SGHRS and CDR2 YFSETQ. The CDR3 is 16 amino acids. Trimming took 4 bases from V and 0 from J, leaving 14 bases between them. The CDR3 loop reads CASSPKAGPSYNEQFF. DNA for the CDR3: TGCGCCAGCAGCCCCAAAGCGGGCCCCTCCTACAATGAGCAGTTCTTC. The whole variable domain, remainder taken from reference TRBV5-1 and TRBJ2-1, is KAGVTQTPRYLIKTRGQQVTLSCSPISGHRSVSWYQQTPGQGLQFLFEYFSETQRNKGNFPGRFSGRQFSNSRSEMNVSTLELGDSALYLCASSPKAGPSYNEQFFGPGTRLTVL.

This clonotype has at least ten counts. The chain employs TRBV15 and TRBJ2-1; the match to TRBD1 covers 7 bases. Germline loops: CDR1 LNHNV, CDR2 YYDKDF (reference sequence). CDR3 length: 15 residues. Trimming took 5 bases from V and 6 from J; bases not matched to a gene: 10. The CDR3 nucleotides are TGTGCCACCAGCGGAGGACAGGCGGAGGTCAATGAGCAGTTCTTC. Protein: CATSGGQAEVNEQFF.

This chain uses TRBV10-3 with TRBJ2-6, with 7 bases that match TRBD2. Germline loops: CDR1 ENHRY, CDR2 SYGVKD. The ends lost 6 bases at V and 0 bases at J; junction bases unmatched: 2. The CDR3 spans 15 residues. The CDR3 DNA reads TGTGCCATCAGCGCGGGGGACTCTGGGGCCAACGTCCTGACTTTC. This codes for CAISAGDSGANVLTF.

This clonotype appeared many times. V usage is TRBV29-1 and J usage is TRBJ1-5; D remains unclear. Looked up from germline, CDR1 is SQVTM and CDR2 is ANQGSEA. This CDR3 is built from 13 residues. V gave up 4 bases and J gave up 0 bases, with 7 bases separating them. CDR3 in DNA: TGCAGCGTTGTTCAGGATAGCAATCAGCCCCAGCATTTT. Protein sequence: CSVVQDSNQPQHF.

The sample holds a few counts of this clonotype. The gene calls are TRBV21-1 and TRBJ1-5; the table's D call, TRBD1, has no DNA check behind it. TRBV21-1 is shown as a pseudogene. The CDR3 is 14 amino acids. The DNA of the CDR3 is TGTGCCAACCCGGGACAGAACCACTTTAAGGCCCAGCATTTT. Its translation is CANPGQNHFKAQHF.

This clonotype was recorded at least ten times. J is TRBJ2-1 and V is TRBV7-3; 8 bases agree with TRBD2. The CDR3 runs 15 residues. Germline V gene lookup returns CDR1 SGHTA and CDR2 FQGTGA. Trimming took 4 bases from V and 7 from J; bases not matched to a gene: 9. CDR3 amino acids: CASSSQGAGANEQFF. The CDR3 bases are TGTGCCAGCAGCTCCCAAGGAGCGGGAGCAAATGAGCAGTTCTTC.

V usage is TRBV5-6 and J usage is TRBJ2-6, with TRBD1 identical over 7 bases. CDR3 length: 17 residues. From germline, CDR1 is SGHDT and CDR2 YYEEEE. The J segment lost 0 bases and the V segment lost 2 bases, leaving 5 bases of the junction unmatched. CDR3 nucleotides: TGTGCCAGCAGCTTCCCGACAGGGACCTCTGGGGCCAACGTCCTGACTTTC. Protein product: CASSFPTGTSGANVLTF. The variable domain in full, with the rest retrieved from reference TRBV5-6 and TRBJ2-6, is DAGVTQSPTHLIKTRGQQVTLRCSPKSGHDTVSWYQQALGQGPQFIFQYYEEEERQRGNFPDRFSGHQFPNYSSELNVNALLLGDSALYLCASSFPTGTSGANVLTFGAGSRLTVL.

This clonotype has more than one count but fewer than ten. The chain links TRBV10-3 to TRBJ1-6; D is perhaps TRBD1 (6 bases). CDR1 ENHRY and CDR2 SYGVKD come from the germline V gene. Trimming pared 6 bases from V and 9 bases from J, leaving 9 bases between. The CDR3 contains 12 residues. The CDR3 region is CAIRGASSPLHF. Here the CDR3 DNA reads TGTGCCATCAGGGGGGCTAGTTCACCCCTCCACTTT.

This clonotype was observed at least ten times. The CDR3 protein is CASSPFGTGSYEQYF. The CDR3 bases are TGTGCCAGCAGTCCATTCGGGACAGGGTCTTACGAGCAGTACTTC. The chain has TRBV12-3 or TRBV12-4 and TRBJ2-7; 9 bases align to TRBD1. Unmatched junction bases numbered 9, after V lost 5 bases and J lost 4 bases. The CDR3 is 15 amino acids.

This clonotype has ten or more counts. The rearrangement joins TRBV4-1 to TRBJ2-1; the match to TRBD2 covers 7 bases. The CDR3 is 16 amino acids. Germline CDR1 is MGHRA and CDR2 is YSYEKL. V lost 2 bases to trimming and J lost 0 bases; unmatched junction nucleotides: 4. DNA of the CDR3: TGCGCCAGCAGCCAATCTCTAGCGGACTCCTACAATGAGCAGTTCTTC. Protein sequence: CASSQSLADSYNEQFF.

This clonotype was detected ten times or more. The chain has TRBV7-2 and TRBJ2-1; 11 nucleotides line up with TRBD2. Losses at the gene ends were 3 bases for V and 8 bases for J; bases not matched to a gene: 3. The V gene's germline CDR1 is SGHTA and CDR2 FQGNSA. The CDR3 loop spans 14 amino acids. The chain's CDR3 is CASSFLAGGHEQFF. The CDR3 nucleotides are TGTGCCAGCAGCTTTCTAGCGGGAGGACATGAGCAGTTCTTC.

The rearrangement uses TRBV15 and TRBJ2-7; D possibly corresponds to TRBD2 (6 bases). V shed 0 bases and J shed 2 bases, with 14 bases lying between them. The CDR3 is made up of 16 amino acids. Looked up from germline, CDR1 is LNHNV and CDR2 is YYDKDF (reference sequence). The CDR3 nucleotides are TGTGCCACCAGCAGAGAAGCGGGCGAACCCACCTACGAGCAGTACTTC. This translates into CATSREAGEPTYEQYF. Complete variable domain (other parts from reference TRBV15 and TRBJ2-7): DAMVIQNPRYQVTQFGKPVTLSCSQTLNHNVMYWYQQKSSQAPKLLFHYYDKDFNNEADTPDNFQSRRPNTSFCFLDIRSPGLGDTAMYLCATSREAGEPTYEQYFGPGTRLTVT.